The clone carrying this T cell receptor (beta chain) was seen a single time. The data were produced by immunoSEQ multiplex PCR, yet TCRdb's version contains in-frame clones alone and is incomplete. The sample carries a few hundred thousand clones, approximately 90% recorded once. These data belong to a study of blood T cell repertoires in COVID-19. Germline V gene lookup returns CDR1 SGHDT and CDR2 YYEEEE. The CDR3 is 16 residues long. V lost 2 bases and J lost 4, with 18 bases in between. Sequenced sample: PBMCs or T cells enriched from blood (not recorded which). The sequence was collected from a young man who had recovered from COVID-19. This rearrangement joins TRBV5-6 to TRBJ1-1, with D maybe TRBD1 (5 bases). The CDR3 sequence: CASSFFRVGRATEAFF. The CDR3 DNA reads TGTGCCAGCAGCTTTTTCAGGGTAGGCAGGGCCACTGAAGCTTTCTTT. The full variable domain, completed using reference TRBV5-6 and TRBJ1-1, is DAGVTQSPTHLIKTRGQQVTLRCSPKSGHDTVSWYQQALGQGPQFIFQYYEEEERQRGNFPDRFSGHQFPNYSSELNVNALLLGDSALYLCASSFFRVGRATEAFFGQGTRLTVV.